This T cell receptor (beta chain) was found in a study of cytomegalovirus exposure and HLA in healthy donors. At the level of the study: As released early, the data held 75 million to 90 million unique TCRs from HLA-typed donors. Study-level findings and limits: A few CMV-associated chains were confirmed in vitro to be specific for CMV antigens. 87-base-pair reads could not separate some V segments, including TRBV6-2 and TRBV6-3.

Looked up from germline, CDR1 is SNHLY and CDR2 is FYNNEI. The CDR3 consists of 13 residues. The V and J ends lost 8 bases and 5 bases respectively, with 16 bases between them. In its sample, this clone was seen once. The antigen is not known. PCR amplification relied on 60 Vbeta primers (plus 13 Jbeta primers). As originally analysed: Later analysis identified 80 million to 90 million unique TCR beta chains, 9 million to 13 million shared. Profiled with immunoSEQ multiplex PCR; TCRdb holds only in-frame clones, not every one. Clone size and V and J calls were adopted from that table, with D and trimming inferred from the DNA. The table has about 140,000 clones, approximately 68% seen once; the top ten hold over 2%.

Sequences were obtained from PBMCs. The chain employs TRBV2 and TRBJ2-7, with a weak D call TRBD1 (5 bases). This receptor was obtained from a man aged 35 to 55 in good health and CMV-seronegative. This chain's CDR3 is CASWSGYVDEQYF. The CDR3 coding sequence is TGTGCCAGCTGGTCAGGGTACGTCGACGAGCAGTACTTC.